This entry lists 23 T cell receptor beta chains sequenced from one sample in a study of cytomegalovirus exposure and HLA in healthy donors (dated 2017 in TCRdb). Library generation was performed with the immunoSEQ multiplex PCR assay. For the multiplex PCR, a mixture combining 60 forward primers for TCR Vbeta segments and 13 reverse primers for TCR Jbeta segments was used. What TCRdb holds here is the immuneACCESS table cut down to in-frame rearrangements. Part of the clones is not present; checked against another copy, under half of the missing clones reflect an unresolved V gene, and the others are unexplained. The sample has some 95,000 clones on record, 78% of them singletons. The top ten clones comprise 4.1% of the sample. The source material was PBMCs. These TCRs come from a middle-aged woman in good health and CMV-seropositive.

V usage is TRBV4-2 and J usage is TRBJ2-2; D may be TRBD1 (6 bases). The germline V gene has CDR1 LGHNA and CDR2 YNFKEQ. Trimming took 3 bases from V and 5 from J, leaving 13 bases between them. This CDR3 region has 15 residues. Written as DNA, the CDR3 is TGTGCCAGCAGCCATCAACATCAGGGGACCGGGGAGCTGTTTTTT. Translating it yields CASSHQHQGTGELFF.

The chain joins TRBV28 to TRBJ2-1; the match to TRBD1 covers 8 bases. The germline V gene has CDR1 MDHEN and CDR2 SYDVKM. The junction had 3 bases not matched to a gene; V was cut back by 3 bases and J by 2 bases. This CDR3 has 15 residues. This CDR3 is CASSFPDRAYNEQFF. The CDR3 nucleotides read TGTGCCAGCAGTTTTCCGGACAGGGCCTACAATGAGCAGTTCTTC. Supplemented by reference TRBV28 and TRBJ2-1, the full variable domain reads DVKVTQSSRYLVKRTGEKVFLECVQDMDHENMFWYRQDPGLGLRLIYFSYDVKMKEKGDIPEGYSVSREKKERFSLILESASTNQTSMYLCASSFPDRAYNEQFFGPGTRLTVL.

The chain has TRBV7-9 and TRBJ2-6; D remains unclear. The CDR3 totals 16 residues. The germline CDR1 and CDR2 sequences are SEHNR and FQNEAQ (reference sequence). Trimming shortened V by 5 bases and J by 0 bases, and 11 bases separated the two germline ends. The CDR3 sequence: CASSESFSSGANVLTF. CDR3 bases: TGTGCCAGCAGCGAGAGCTTTAGCTCTGGGGCCAACGTCCTGACTTTC.

The chain combines TRBV4-1 with TRBJ2-2, with 10 positions matching TRBD1. The germline CDR1 and CDR2 sequences are MGHRA and YSYEKL. V gave up 6 bases and J gave up 8 bases; unmatched junction bases: 9. The CDR3 loop spans 15 amino acids. This CDR3 is CASRQDRGSEGELFF. In DNA form, the CDR3 reads TGCGCCAGCAGGCAGGACAGGGGGTCGGAGGGGGAGCTGTTTTTT.

The V call is TRBV7-9, the J call TRBJ2-1, with 10 bases that match TRBD2. The CDR3 is 17 amino acids. V trimming: 4 bases; J trimming: 3 bases; junction bases outside the gene matches: 9. Germline V CDR1 and CDR2: SEHNR, FQNEAQ (reference sequence). The CDR3 sequence is CASSSEGPSGSYNEQFF. The CDR3 coding sequence is TGTGCCAGCAGCTCCGAGGGTCCTAGCGGGAGCTACAATGAGCAGTTCTTC.

The chain couples TRBV7-9 to TRBJ2-3; tentatively, D is TRBD2 (7 bases). Germline V lookup: CDR1 SEHNR, CDR2 FQNEAQ (reference sequence). The CDR3 length is 14 residues. Deletions cut 8 bases from V and 0 bases from J, with 12 bases between. The DNA for the CDR3 is TGTGCCAGCGGGGGGGGCGCGAGCACAGATACGCAGTATTTT. It codes for CASGGGASTDTQYF. Full variable domain (remainder filled in from reference TRBV7-9 and TRBJ2-3): DTGVSQNPRHKITKRGQNVTFRCDPISEHNRLYWYRQTLGQGPEFLTYFQNEAQLEKSRLLSDRFSAERPKGSFSTLEIQRTEQGDSAMYLCASGGGASTDTQYFGPGTRLTVL.

This clone is a singleton in its sample. This rearrangement joins TRBV12-5 to TRBJ2-7; weak D call: TRBD1 (6 bases). This CDR3 region has 15 residues. V lost 6 bases, J lost 7 bases, and 22 bases lay in between. CDR1 and CDR2 (germline): LGHNT, FRNRAP. CDR3 loop: CASGYTGTRSREQYF. Here the CDR3 DNA reads TGTGCTAGTGGATATACTGGGACACGGAGTCGGGAGCAGTACTTC. The full variable domain, its missing parts supplied by reference TRBV12-5 and TRBJ2-7, is DARVTQTPRHKVTEMGQEVTMRCQPILGHNTVFWYRQTMMQGLELLAYFRNRAPLDDSGMPKDRFSAEMPDATLATLKIQPSEPRDSAVYFCASGYTGTRSREQYFGPGTRLTVT.

The chain recombines TRBV5-1 with TRBJ2-7; possible D gene TRBD2, 5 bases. V lost 4 bases to trimming and J lost 7 bases, with 24 bases between them. In germline, CDR1 is SGHRS, CDR2 YFSETQ. The CDR3 is 16 residues long. The CDR3 bases are TGCGCCAGCAGCCCTAACCCCGGGGAGATTTACGAGGAGCAGTACTTC. Residues: CASSPNPGEIYEEQYF.

The chain joins TRBV14 to TRBJ2-7, with 7 positions matching TRBD1. In germline, CDR1 is SGHDN, CDR2 FVKESK. The CDR3 runs to 14 residues. J gave up 4 bases and V 2 bases, and 5 bases lay outside the gene matches. CDR3 nucleotide sequence: TGTGCCAGCAGCCAATGGGACAGTTATTACGAGCAGTACTTC. Translated, it gives CASSQWDSYYEQYF.

In this sample, this clone turned up once. The rearrangement links TRBV7-3 to TRBJ1-2, with D perhaps TRBD1 (5 bases). Germline loops: CDR1 SGHTA, CDR2 FQGTGA. The CDR3 loop spans 14 amino acids. The ends were cut back, 5 bases at V and 4 bases at J, with 14 bases in the middle. The CDR3 sequence is CASSPTGFSYGYTF. CDR3 coding DNA: TGTGCCAGCAGCCCAACAGGTTTCTCCTATGGCTACACCTTC.

This clone was observed once. V gene TRBV10-3 combines with J gene TRBJ1-2; D is possibly TRBD1 (6 bases). CDR1 is ENHRY, CDR2 SYGVKD, per germline. This CDR3 is 12 amino acids long. V lost 9 bases and J 4 bases, leaving 12 bases between the germline ends. This chain's CDR3 is CAIKQGSYGYTF. The DNA for the CDR3 is TGTGCCATTAAACAGGGATCCTATGGCTACACCTTC.

The rearrangement links TRBV2 to TRBJ2-7; D unclear. Germline V gene data show CDR1 as SNHLY and CDR2 as FYNNEI. Deletions cut 6 bases from V and 1 base from J, with 7 bases between. The CDR3 covers 12 residues. The DNA of the CDR3 is TGTGCCAGCAGCGCAGGTTCCTACGAGCAGTACTTC. Protein: CASSAGSYEQYF.

Turning to this clone: Relative to the germline gene, one junction end is altered; a read error may explain this. The chain employs TRBV5-4 and TRBJ2-3, with 10 bases matching TRBD2. Germline V CDR1 and CDR2: SGHNT, YYREEE (reference sequence). The CDR3 length is 16 residues. The CDR3 spells CVSSRKTSGSTDTQYF. The CDR3 coding sequence is TGTGTCAGCAGCCGGAAGACTAGCGGGTCCACAGATACGCAGTATTTT. Drawing the rest from reference TRBV5-4 and TRBJ2-3, the complete variable domain is ETGVTQSPTHLIKTRGQQVTLRCSSQSGHNTVSWYQQALGQGPQFIFQYYREEENGRGNFPPRFSGLQFPNYSSELNVNALELDDSALYLCVSSRKTSGSTDTQYFGPGTRLTVL.

This sequence joins TRBV7-3 and TRBJ2-5, with D maybe TRBD2 (6 bases). Germline V gene data show CDR1 as SGHTA and CDR2 as FQGTGA. V lost 0 bases and J 0 bases, leaving 8 bases between the germline ends. The CDR3 is made up of 15 amino acids. The CDR3 sequence is CASSLTPGDQETQYF. CDR3 nucleotides: TGTGCCAGCAGCTTAACGCCGGGGGACCAAGAGACCCAGTACTTC.

The V call is TRBV25-1, the J call TRBJ2-3; TRBD2 might be the D (5 bases). Germline values: CDR1 MGHDK, CDR2 SYGVNS. The V end lost 8 bases, the J end lost 8 bases, and 14 bases lay between the germline ends. The CDR3 consists of 12 residues. The CDR3 coding sequence is TGTGCCAGCGCAAAGGACTCCACTACGCAGTATTTT. Its protein product is CASAKDSTTQYF.

The chain has TRBV7-9 and TRBJ1-2; 9 nucleotides agree with TRBD1. From germline, CDR1 is SEHNR and CDR2 FQNEAQ (reference sequence). V trimming: 5 bases; J trimming: 6 bases; junction bases outside the gene matches: 4. The CDR3 has 13 residues. The CDR3 nucleotides are TGTGCCAGCAGCCGCGGGACAGGGCATGGCTACACCTTC. This gives the protein CASSRGTGHGYTF.

The chain links TRBV11-3 to TRBJ1-1; tentatively, D is TRBD1 (5 bases). The CDR3 consists of 16 residues. V lost 1 base and J 4 bases, leaving 16 bases between the germline ends. Germline assignment: CDR1 SGHNT and CDR2 YENEEA. In DNA form, the CDR3 reads TGTGCCAGCAGCTTAGCCCGCAGGGCGGTGGGCACTGAAGCTTTCTTT. This translates into CASSLARRAVGTEAFF.

The chain is built from TRBV29-1 and TRBJ1-5, with D perhaps TRBD1 (6 bases). V lost 4 bases to trimming and J lost 8 bases, with 15 bases between them. This CDR3 is 13 amino acids long. Germline CDR1 SQVTM, CDR2 ANQGSEA. CDR3 protein: CSVGYRASEPQHF. CDR3 bases: TGCAGCGTTGGCTACAGGGCCAGCGAGCCCCAGCATTTT. The whole variable domain, remainder taken from reference TRBV29-1 and TRBJ1-5, is SAVISQKPSRDICQRGTSLTIQCQVDSQVTMMFWYRQQPGQSLTLIATANQGSEATYESGFVIDKFPISRPNLTFSTLTVSNMSPEDSSIYLCSVGYRASEPQHFGDGTRLSIL.

The chain couples TRBV9 to TRBJ1-2; 10 positions match TRBD1. This CDR3 comprises 15 residues. V shed 4 bases, J shed 6 bases, and the junction held 9 bases outside the gene matches. Germline CDR1 is SGDLS and CDR2 is YYNGEE. The CDR3 DNA is TGTGCCAGCAGCCCCCAAAGACAGGGGGCGAATGGCTACACCTTC. Its translation: CASSPQRQGANGYTF.

The V call is TRBV6-1, the J call TRBJ2-2, with 7 bases matching TRBD1. Germline assignment: CDR1 MNHNS and CDR2 SASEGT. Trimming removed 5 bases from V and 0 bases from J; junction bases left unmatched: 3. The CDR3 is 15 amino acids. CDR3: CASSRGGANTGELFF. CDR3 DNA: TGTGCCAGCAGTAGAGGGGGCGCGAACACCGGGGAGCTGTTTTTT.

DNA for the CDR3: TGCGCCAGCAGCTTGCAGGGGGTCGGCGAGCAGTACTTC. Protein product: CASSLQGVGEQYF. The chain is built from TRBV5-1 and TRBJ2-7; TRBD1 agrees at 7 bases. With V trimmed by 1 base and J by 6 bases, 4 bases remained unmatched. The CDR3 extends over 13 amino acids. Germline CDR1 SGHRS, CDR2 YFSETQ. Full variable domain (outside the CDR3, taken from reference TRBV5-1 and TRBJ2-7): KAGVTQTPRYLIKTRGQQVTLSCSPISGHRSVSWYQQTPGQGLQFLFEYFSETQRNKGNFPGRFSGRQFSNSRSEMNVSTLELGDSALYLCASSLQGVGEQYFGPGTRLTVT.

The chain uses TRBV20-1 and TRBJ1-2; D remains ambiguous. This CDR3 is built from 9 residues. With 5 bases removed from V and 8 bases from J, the gap between germline ends came to 6 bases. Germline V gives CDR1 DFQATT, CDR2 SNEGSKA (reference sequence). The CDR3 DNA follows: TGCAGTGCTCACAGAGGCTACACCTTC. This sequence encodes CSAHRGYTF.

The chain carries TRBV4-2 and TRBJ2-5, with 7 bases aligning to TRBD2. This CDR3 spans 16 amino acids. Germline V gene sequence: CDR1 LGHNA, CDR2 YNFKEQ. The trim removed 1 base at V and 5 bases at J, leaving 10 bases unmatched. The chain's CDR3 is CASSQGTGRPPETQYF. CDR3 DNA sequence: TGTGCCAGCAGCCAAGGAACCGGGAGGCCCCCGGAGACCCAGTACTTC.